This T cell receptor beta chain was profiled in a study of blood T cell repertoires in COVID-19. CDR3 length: 14 amino acids. CDR1 SGDLS and CDR2 YYNGEE come from the germline V gene. Unmatched junction bases numbered 2, after V lost 0 bases and J lost 7 bases. TCRdb keeps only in-frame clones here, not all; method: immunoSEQ multiplex PCR. The table includes roughly 200,000 clones, approximately 86% detected once. The sequenced material came from PBMCs or T cells enriched from blood (not recorded which). The sequence was obtained from a woman aged 40 to 49 with acute COVID-19. This chain links TRBV9 with TRBJ2-1; 9 nucleotides align to TRBD2. The CDR3 DNA sequence: TGTGCCAGCAGCGTAGCTACTAGCGGGAATGAGCAGTTCTTC. Amino acids: CASSVATSGNEQFF.